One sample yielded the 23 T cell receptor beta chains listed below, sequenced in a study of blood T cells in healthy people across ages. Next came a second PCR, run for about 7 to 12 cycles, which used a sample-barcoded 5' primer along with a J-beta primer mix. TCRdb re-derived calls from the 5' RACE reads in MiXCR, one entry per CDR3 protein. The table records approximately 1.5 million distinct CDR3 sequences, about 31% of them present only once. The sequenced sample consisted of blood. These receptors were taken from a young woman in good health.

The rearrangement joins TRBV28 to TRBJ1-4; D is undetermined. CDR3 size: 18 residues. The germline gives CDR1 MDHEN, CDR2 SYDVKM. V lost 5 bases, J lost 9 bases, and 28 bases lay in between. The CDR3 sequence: CASSPDRAGSRRVQKLFF. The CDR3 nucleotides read TGTGCCAGCAGTCCCGACCGTGCGGGGAGCCGTAGAGTGCAAAAACTGTTTTTT.

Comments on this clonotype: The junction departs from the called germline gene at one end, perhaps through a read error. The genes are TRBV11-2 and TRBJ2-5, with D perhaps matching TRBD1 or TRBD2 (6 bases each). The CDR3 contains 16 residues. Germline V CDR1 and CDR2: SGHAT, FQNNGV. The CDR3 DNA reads TGTACCAGCAGCTTAGGAGGGGGACCAGACCAAGAGACCCAGTACTTC. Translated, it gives CTSSLGGGPDQETQYF.

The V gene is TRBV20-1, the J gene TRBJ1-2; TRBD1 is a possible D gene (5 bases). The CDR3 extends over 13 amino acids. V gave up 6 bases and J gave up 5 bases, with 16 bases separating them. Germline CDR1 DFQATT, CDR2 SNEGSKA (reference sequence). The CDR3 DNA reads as TGCAGTGCAATCAGGGCAGGGTTGTATGGCTACACCTTC. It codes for CSAIRAGLYGYTF.

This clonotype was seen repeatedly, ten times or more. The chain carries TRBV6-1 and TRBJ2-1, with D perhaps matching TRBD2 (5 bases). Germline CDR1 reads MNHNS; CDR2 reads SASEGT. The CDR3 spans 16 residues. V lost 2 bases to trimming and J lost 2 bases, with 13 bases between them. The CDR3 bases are TGTGCCAGCAGTGAACGCCCCAGCGGAGCCTACAATGAGCAGTTCTTC. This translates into CASSERPSGAYNEQFF.

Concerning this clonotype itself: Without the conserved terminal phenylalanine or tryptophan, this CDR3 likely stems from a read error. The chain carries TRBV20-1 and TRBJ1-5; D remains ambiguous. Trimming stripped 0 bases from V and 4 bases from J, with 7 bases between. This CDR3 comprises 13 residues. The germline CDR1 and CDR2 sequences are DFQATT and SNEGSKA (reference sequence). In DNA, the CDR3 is TGCAGTGCTAGAGAACACACGAATCAGCCCCAGCATTGT. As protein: CSAREHTNQPQHC.

CDR3 DNA: TGCGCCAGCAGCTTGGTTAGGGTTGGGAACACTGAAGCTTTCTTT. This codes for CASSLVRVGNTEAFF. This sequence joins TRBV5-1 and TRBJ1-1; no definite D call. Germline V lookup: CDR1 SGHRS, CDR2 YFSETQ. This CDR3 spans 15 amino acids. V lost 0 bases and J lost 1, with 10 bases in between.

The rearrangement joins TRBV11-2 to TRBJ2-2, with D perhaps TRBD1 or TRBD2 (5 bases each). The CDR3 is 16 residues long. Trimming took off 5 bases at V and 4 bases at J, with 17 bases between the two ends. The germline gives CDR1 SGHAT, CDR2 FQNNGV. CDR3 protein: CASSRTGAESTGELFF. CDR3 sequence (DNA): TGTGCCAGCAGCCGAACCGGGGCCGAAAGCACCGGGGAGCTGTTTTTT.

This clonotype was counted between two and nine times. CDR3 nucleotide sequence: TGCAGTGCTAGACCGGGGGCTAGTAATTCACCCCTCCACTTT. It encodes CSARPGASNSPLHF. The J gene is TRBJ1-6, the V gene TRBV20-1; D is possibly TRBD1 (6 bases). Per germline, CDR1 DFQATT and CDR2 SNEGSKA (reference sequence). This CDR3 has 14 residues. V lost 2 bases to trimming and J lost 6 bases, with 11 bases between them.

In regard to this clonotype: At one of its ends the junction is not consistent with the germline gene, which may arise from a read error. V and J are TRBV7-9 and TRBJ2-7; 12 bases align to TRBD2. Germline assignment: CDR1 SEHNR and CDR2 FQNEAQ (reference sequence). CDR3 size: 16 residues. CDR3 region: CAGSFPGLAGNYEQYF. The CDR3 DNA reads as TGTGCCGGCAGCTTCCCGGGACTAGCGGGTAACTACGAGCAGTACTTC.

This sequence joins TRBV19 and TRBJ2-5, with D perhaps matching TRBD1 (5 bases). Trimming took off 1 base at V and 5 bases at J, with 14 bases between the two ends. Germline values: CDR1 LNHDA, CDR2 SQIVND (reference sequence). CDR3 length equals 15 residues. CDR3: CASSIGQGLGETQYF. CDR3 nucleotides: TGTGCCAGTAGTATAGGGCAGGGCTTGGGGGAGACCCAGTACTTC.

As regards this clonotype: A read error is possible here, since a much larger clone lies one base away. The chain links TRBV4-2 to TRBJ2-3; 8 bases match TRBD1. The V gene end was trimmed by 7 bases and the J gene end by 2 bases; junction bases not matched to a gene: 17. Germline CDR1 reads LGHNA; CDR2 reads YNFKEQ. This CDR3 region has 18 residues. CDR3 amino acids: CASNQEPGTGGHTDTQYF. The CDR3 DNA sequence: TGTGCCAGCAACCAGGAACCTGGGACAGGCGGACACACAGATACGCAGTATTTT.

The CDR3 DNA sequence: TGTGCCATGCTGGGCAATGGGGGAAAACTGTTTTTT. Its translation is CAMLGNGGKLFF. This chain links TRBV6-1 with TRBJ1-4; a possible D gene is TRBD1 (5 bases). Germline V gives CDR1 MNHNS, CDR2 SASEGT. This CDR3 region has 12 residues. The germline V and J ends were trimmed by 10 bases and 10 bases, with 16 bases remaining between them.

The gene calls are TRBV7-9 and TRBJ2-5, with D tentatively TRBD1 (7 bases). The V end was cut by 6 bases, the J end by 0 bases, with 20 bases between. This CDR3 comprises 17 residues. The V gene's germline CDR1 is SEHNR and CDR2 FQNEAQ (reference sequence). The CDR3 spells CASRPSRGRGDQETQYF. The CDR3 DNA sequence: TGTGCCAGCAGGCCCAGCAGGGGCAGGGGGGACCAAGAGACCCAGTACTTC.

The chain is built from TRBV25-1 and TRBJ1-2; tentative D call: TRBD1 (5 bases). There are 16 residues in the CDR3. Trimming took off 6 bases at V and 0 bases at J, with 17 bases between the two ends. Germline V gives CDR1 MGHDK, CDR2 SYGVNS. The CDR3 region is CASSGGLGSPNYGYTF. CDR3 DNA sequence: TGTGCCAGCAGCGGGGGATTAGGGTCTCCTAACTATGGCTACACCTTC.

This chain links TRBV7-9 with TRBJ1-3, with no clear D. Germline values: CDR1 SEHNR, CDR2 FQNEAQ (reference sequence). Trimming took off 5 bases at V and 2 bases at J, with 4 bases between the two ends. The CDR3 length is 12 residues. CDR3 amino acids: CASSIAGNTIYF. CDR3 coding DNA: TGTGCCAGCAGCATCGCTGGAAACACCATATATTTT.

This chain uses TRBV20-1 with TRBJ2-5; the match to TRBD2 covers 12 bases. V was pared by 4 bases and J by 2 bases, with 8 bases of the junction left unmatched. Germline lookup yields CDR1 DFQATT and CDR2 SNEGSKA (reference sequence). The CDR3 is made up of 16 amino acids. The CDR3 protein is CSATSWTSGEQETQYF. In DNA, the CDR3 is TGCAGTGCTACCAGCTGGACTAGCGGGGAACAAGAGACCCAGTACTTC.

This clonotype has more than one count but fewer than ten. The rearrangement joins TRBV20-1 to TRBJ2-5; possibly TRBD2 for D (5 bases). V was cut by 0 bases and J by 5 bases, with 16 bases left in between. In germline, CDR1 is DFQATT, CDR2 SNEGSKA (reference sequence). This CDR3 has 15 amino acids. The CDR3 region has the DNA TGCAGTGCTAGAGATTGGCTAGCATCACCCGAGACCCAGTACTTC. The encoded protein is CSARDWLASPETQYF.

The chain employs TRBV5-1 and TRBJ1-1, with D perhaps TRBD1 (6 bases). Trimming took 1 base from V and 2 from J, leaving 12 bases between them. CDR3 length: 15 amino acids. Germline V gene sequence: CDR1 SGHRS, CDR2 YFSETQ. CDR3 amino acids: CASSLYLQGNTEAFF. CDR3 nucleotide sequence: TGCGCCAGCAGCTTGTACTTACAGGGCAACACTGAAGCTTTCTTT.

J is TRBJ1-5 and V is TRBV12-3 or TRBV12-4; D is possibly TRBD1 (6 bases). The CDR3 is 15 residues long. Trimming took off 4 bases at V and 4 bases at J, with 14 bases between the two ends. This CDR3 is CASSSLQGINQPQHF. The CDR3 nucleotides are TGTGCCAGCAGTTCGCTACAGGGCATTAATCAGCCCCAGCATTTT.

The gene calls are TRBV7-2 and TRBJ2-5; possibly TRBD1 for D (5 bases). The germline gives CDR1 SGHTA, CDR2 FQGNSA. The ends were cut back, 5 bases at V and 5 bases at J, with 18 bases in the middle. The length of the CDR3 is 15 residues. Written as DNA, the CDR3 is TGTACCAGCAGCCTGTCGTGGGGATCAGGGGAGACCCAGTACTTC. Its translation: CTSSLSWGSGETQYF.

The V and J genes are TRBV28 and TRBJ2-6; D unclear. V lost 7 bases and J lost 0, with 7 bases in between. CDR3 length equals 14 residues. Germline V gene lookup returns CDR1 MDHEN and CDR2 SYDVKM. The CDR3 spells CASTVDSGANVLTF. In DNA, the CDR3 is TGTGCCAGCACAGTGGACTCTGGGGCCAACGTCCTGACTTTC.

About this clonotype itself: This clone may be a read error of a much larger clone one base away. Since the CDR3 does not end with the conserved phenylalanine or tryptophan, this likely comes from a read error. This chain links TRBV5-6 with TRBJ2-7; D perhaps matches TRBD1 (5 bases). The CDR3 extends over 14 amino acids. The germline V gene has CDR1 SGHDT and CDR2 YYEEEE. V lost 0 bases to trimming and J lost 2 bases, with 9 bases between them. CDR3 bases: TGTGCCAGCAGCTTGGGACAGCTTACCTACGAGCAGTACCTC. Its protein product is CASSLGQLTYEQYL.

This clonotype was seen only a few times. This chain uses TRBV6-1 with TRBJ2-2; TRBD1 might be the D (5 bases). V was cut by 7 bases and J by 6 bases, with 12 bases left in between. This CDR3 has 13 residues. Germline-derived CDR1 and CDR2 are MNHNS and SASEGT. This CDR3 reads CASKGPGPGELFF. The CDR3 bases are TGTGCCAGCAAGGGGCCGGGCCCCGGGGAGCTGTTTTTT.